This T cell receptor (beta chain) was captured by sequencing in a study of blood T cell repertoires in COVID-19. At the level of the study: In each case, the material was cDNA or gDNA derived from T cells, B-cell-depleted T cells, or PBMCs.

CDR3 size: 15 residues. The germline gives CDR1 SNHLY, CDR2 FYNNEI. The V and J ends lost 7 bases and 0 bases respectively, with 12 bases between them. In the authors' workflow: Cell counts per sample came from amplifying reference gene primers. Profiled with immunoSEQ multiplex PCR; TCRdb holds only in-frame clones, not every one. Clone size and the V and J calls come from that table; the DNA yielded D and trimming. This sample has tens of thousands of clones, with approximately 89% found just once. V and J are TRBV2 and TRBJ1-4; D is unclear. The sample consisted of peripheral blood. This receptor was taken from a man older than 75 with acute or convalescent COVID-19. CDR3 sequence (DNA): TGTGCCAGCACACAGAATACTGCAACTAATGAAAAACTGTTTTTT. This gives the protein CASTQNTATNEKLFF.